This T cell receptor (beta chain) was identified in a study of CXCR3-negative and CXCR3-positive naive CD8 T cells. Study results and caveats: With respect to TRBV-TRBJ usage, naive CXCR3-negative and CXCR3-positive cells were similar; memory differed. Comparably high diversity marked both naive subsets, whereas memory CD8+ cells had much lower diversity.

All CD8+ T cell subsets were sorted in triplicate at 300,000 cells each. As to this clonotype: What it binds is not known.

Per the germline V gene, CDR1 is MRHNA and CDR2 is SNTAGT. The CDR3 totals 14 residues. UMI-labeled 5' RACE yielded the TRB cDNA libraries. TCRdb processed the 5' RACE reads again and assigns one entry to each CDR3 protein, with no DNA. The sample has tens of thousands of distinct CDR3 sequences. The receptor's source is a human donor in good health. Some clones in this sample may be carry-over from other donors' samples. The chain is built from TRBV6-4 and TRBJ1-1. Sequenced sample: naive CXCR3- CD8+ T cells from blood. Subset: CD45RO-CCR7+CD27+CD95- naive CD8+ T cells lacking CXCR3 (TNR3-). Here the CDR3 reads CASSSSPGDTEAFF.